Shown below are 15 T cell receptor beta chains from a single sample sequenced in a study of Tregs in tolerant kidney transplant recipients. Sequencing used immunoSEQ multiplex PCR; TCRdb keeps in-frame clones, though not all of them. This sample carries about 94,000 clones, 93% of them seen once, and the ten largest clones take 0.46%. The sample was CD4+ T cells from blood, taken before the transplant. The receptor set was obtained from a human donor who received a combined kidney and bone marrow transplant.

The chain recombines TRBV4-3 with TRBJ1-2; maybe TRBD1 (6 bases). The CDR3 runs 15 residues. Trimming took off 3 bases at V and 4 bases at J, with 15 bases between the two ends. The germline gives CDR1 LGHNA, CDR2 YSLEER. In nucleotides, the CDR3 is TGCGCCAGCAGCCAGAAATACAGGGTCAGCTATGGCTACACCTTC. It encodes CASSQKYRVSYGYTF.

The chain has TRBV27 and TRBJ2-1, with TRBD2 matching 12 bases. After removal of 6 bases from V and 8 bases from J, the junction contained 8 bases not matched to a gene. The CDR3 consists of 15 residues. Germline assignment: CDR1 MNHEY and CDR2 SMNVEV (reference sequence). The CDR3 is CASRLAGGFRDEQFF. The CDR3 nucleotides read TGTGCCAGCAGGCTAGCGGGGGGGTTCAGGGATGAGCAGTTCTTC.

DNA for the CDR3: TGTGCCAGCAGCTGGGACATTGGAAGGGAGCAGTACTTC. Translating it yields CASSWDIGREQYF. This chain uses TRBV5-6 with TRBJ2-7; perhaps TRBD1 as D (6 bases). Germline CDR1 and CDR2: SGHDT and YYEEEE. This CDR3 is 13 amino acids long. V was trimmed by 3 bases and J by 7 bases, leaving 14 bases between them.

This clone was seen a handful of times. The chain has TRBV6-4 and TRBJ1-5, with D perhaps matching TRBD1 (5 bases). Deletions cut 6 bases from V and 6 bases from J, with 15 bases between. The CDR3 spans 14 residues. CDR1 and CDR2 from the germline V gene are MRHNA and SNTAGT. In DNA, the CDR3 is TGTGCCAGCAGCGAACAGGCGACGGGTCAGCCCCAGCATTTT. It specifies CASSEQATGQPQHF.

The J gene is TRBJ2-1, the V gene TRBV9; TRBD2 matches 8 bases. CDR1 and CDR2 (germline): SGDLS, YYNGEE. The CDR3 sequence is 15 residues long. V dropped 4 bases and J dropped 6; count of bases not matched to a gene: 9. The CDR3 is CASSPGTRGVNEQFF. The DNA for the CDR3 is TGTGCCAGCAGCCCCGGGACTAGGGGGGTCAATGAGCAGTTCTTC. Based on the CDR3 plus reference TRBV9 and TRBJ2-1, the full variable domain is DSGVTQTPKHLITATGQRVTLRCSPRSGDLSVYWYQQSLDQGLQFLIQYYNGEERAKGNILERFSAQQFPDLHSELNLSSLELGDSALYFCASSPGTRGVNEQFFGPGTRLTVL.

The chain recombines TRBV6-5 with TRBJ2-5, with D maybe TRBD2 (6 bases). Matching the DNA end better, TRBJ2-7 makes the J call doubtful. Germline lookup yields CDR1 MNHEY and CDR2 SVGAGI. The CDR3 sequence is 13 residues long. The CDR3 here is CASKTRTSYEQYF. The DNA for the CDR3 is TGTGCCAGCAAGACTAGAACCTCCTACGAGCAGTACTTC.

The chain joins TRBV5-4 to TRBJ2-7, with D possibly matching TRBD2 (5 bases). V was cut by 3 bases and J by 4 bases, with 14 bases left in between. This CDR3 comprises 14 residues. Germline assignment: CDR1 SGHNT and CDR2 YYREEE (reference sequence). CDR3 amino acids: CASSSPDYDYEQYF. In DNA, the CDR3 is TGTGCCAGCAGCTCGCCCGACTACGATTACGAGCAGTACTTC. Together with reference TRBV5-4 and TRBJ2-7, the CDR3 gives the full variable domain: ETGVTQSPTHLIKTRGQQVTLRCSSQSGHNTVSWYQQALGQGPQFIFQYYREEENGRGNFPPRFSGLQFPNYSSELNVNALELDDSALYLCASSSPDYDYEQYFGPGTRLTVT.

J is TRBJ1-2 and V is TRBV28, with a weak D call TRBD1 (5 bases). V was pared by 6 bases and J by 5 bases, with 13 bases between. Germline V lookup: CDR1 MDHEN, CDR2 SYDVKM. CDR3 length equals 13 residues. DNA of the CDR3: TGTGCCAGCAGCCCCCCGGGGGGATATGGCTACACCTTC. Amino acid sequence: CASSPPGGYGYTF.

The chain has TRBV15 and TRBJ2-5; 9 positions match TRBD1. After removal of 1 base from V and 4 bases from J, the junction contained 7 bases not matched to a gene. The CDR3 runs to 16 residues. CDR1 is LNHNV, CDR2 YYDKDF, per germline (reference sequence). The CDR3 is CATSRGGQGLPETQYF. In DNA, the CDR3 is TGTGCCACCAGCAGAGGGGGACAGGGACTCCCAGAGACCCAGTACTTC.

The chain has TRBV7-9 and TRBJ1-1; D is undetermined. The length of the CDR3 is 11 residues. Trimming removed 1 base from V and 11 bases from J, with 8 bases in between. In germline, CDR1 is SEHNR, CDR2 FQNEAQ (reference sequence). CDR3 region: CASSLGAVAFF. Written as DNA, the CDR3 is TGTGCCAGCAGCTTAGGGGCAGTTGCTTTCTTT.

The gene calls are TRBV11-3 and TRBJ2-1; D may be TRBD2 (6 bases). The CDR3 runs 15 residues. Trimming removed 6 bases at V and 7 bases at J, with 19 bases between. The germline gives CDR1 SGHNT, CDR2 YENEEA. The CDR3 sequence is CASRLNSGAGNEQFF. The CDR3 DNA follows: TGTGCCAGCAGATTAAATTCGGGAGCCGGGAATGAGCAGTTCTTC.

The rearrangement links TRBV5-1 to TRBJ1-4, with 7 bases that match TRBD1. Looked up from germline, CDR1 is SGHRS and CDR2 is YFSETQ. J lost 7 bases, V lost 5 bases, and 5 bases had no gene match. The CDR3 sequence is 13 residues long. The CDR3 DNA is TGCGCCAGCAGTTTGACAGGGTCTGAAAAACTGTTTTTT. Translating it yields CASSLTGSEKLFF.

The chain recombines TRBV6-5 with TRBJ2-1; D gene ambiguous. This CDR3 region has 15 residues. V lost 5 bases and J 9 bases, leaving 20 bases between the germline ends. Germline V lookup: CDR1 MNHEY, CDR2 SVGAGI. The CDR3 DNA is TGTGCCAGCAGTCACACCTCGAGGCGTTCCATTGAGCAGTTCTTC. Its protein is CASSHTSRRSIEQFF.

This rearrangement joins TRBV5-1 to TRBJ2-7; 11 bases match TRBD2. CDR3 length: 16 residues. Per the germline V gene, CDR1 is SGHRS and CDR2 is YFSETQ. With 4 bases clipped from V and 2 bases from J, the junction kept 8 bases outside the gene matches. The CDR3 sequence is CASSEHGTSGAYEQYF. The CDR3 nucleotides read TGCGCCAGCAGCGAGCACGGGACTAGCGGAGCCTACGAGCAGTACTTC.

V gene TRBV4-1 combines with J gene TRBJ2-7; TRBD1 is a possible D gene (6 bases). The CDR3 length is 13 residues. V was pared by 4 bases and J by 4 bases, with 11 bases between. Per germline, CDR1 MGHRA and CDR2 YSYEKL. The CDR3 coding sequence is TGCGCCAGCAGCCGGACAGATAATTACGAGCAGTACTTC. This codes for CASSRTDNYEQYF.